Described below is a single T cell receptor beta chain sequence and its context. Its antigen is not identified. The data are from a study of shared clonotypes between healthy human individuals. About the study: Each donor contributed plates that comprised three CD4 naive, three CD4 memory, two CD8 naive and one CD8 memory. Study results and limitations: Expectations were that clonotype sharing among donors would be affected by sequencing depth.

TCRdb's copy holds only in-frame clones and misses some; the assay was immunoSEQ multiplex PCR. The table lists 2 million to 2.5 million clones, more than 90% of them singletons, with 0.1% to 0.15% in the top ten. The CDR3 consists of 14 residues. CDR1 SGHNT and CDR2 YYREEE come from the germline V gene (reference sequence). Trimming removed 8 bases at V and 6 bases at J, with 20 bases between. The TCR comes from a man aged 18-30 years in good health. Sequenced input: naive CD4+ T cells sorted from blood. Subset noted: CD45RA+ positively selected. This chain joins TRBV5-4 and TRBJ1-2; D uncertain. Here the CDR3 reads CASQSGVSADGYTF. DNA for the CDR3: TGTGCCAGTCAATCTGGGGTCAGTGCGGATGGCTACACCTTC.